This TCR beta chain was sequenced for a study of beta chain features in type 1 diabetes. The study, taken as a whole, reports: TCRB CDR3s from Type 1 diabetes patients were moderately but significantly shorter in all four CD4+ subsets.

On this clone itself: Its antigen is as yet unknown.

Germline V gives CDR1 MNHNS, CDR2 SASEGT. V was pared by 3 bases and J by 9 bases, with 15 bases between. The CDR3 sequence is 13 residues long. Reverse transcription of all isolated RNA meant that expressed TCRB transcripts were sequenced. An average approximately 3.3 million reads came from naive, central memory and regulatory T cell samples. The protocol was immunoSEQ multiplex PCR, while the TCRdb copy is restricted to in-frame clones and leaves out a portion. Counted here are 250,000 or so clones, 14% occurring once; the ten biggest clones make up approximately 0.018%. The TCR originated in a man aged 30-40 years with type 1 diabetes. Sequencing used naive CD4+ T cells from blood. The V gene is TRBV6-1, the J gene TRBJ2-7; D is perhaps TRBD1 (5 bases). This chain's CDR3 is CASSDPDSKGQYF. The CDR3 DNA reads as TGTGCCAGCAGTGACCCCGACAGTAAAGGGCAGTACTTC.